This TCR beta chain was retrieved from a study of cytomegalovirus exposure and HLA in healthy donors. As concerns this clone: The antigen remains unidentified.

The CDR3 totals 14 residues. J was trimmed by 8 bases and V by 6 bases; bases with no gene match: 10. Germline loops: CDR1 MNHNS, CDR2 SASEGT. The PCR had 60 Vbeta and 13 Jbeta primers. Per the authors' pipeline: Unique TCR beta chains numbered approximately 80 million in a later analysis, with around 10 million shared. Here immunoSEQ multiplex PCR was the method, and the copy in TCRdb shows in-frame clones only, minus some. V and J calls and clone size are given by that table; D and trimming were obtained from the DNA. The sample lists 100,000 to 150,000 clones, more than 75% occurring once. Broader study findings: Immune exposure was documented only through CMV serostatus. Associated with cytomegalovirus, according to the listing, were 150 to 200 TCR beta chains. Association of 16,951 TCR beta sequences with HLA alleles was found at 0.05 false discovery rate in a later analysis.

The V and J genes are TRBV6-1 and TRBJ1-2; 9 nucleotides align to TRBD1. Sequences were obtained from PBMCs. This receptor was obtained from a man aged 18 to 35 in good health and CMV-seronegative. The CDR3 DNA follows: TGTGCCAGCAGGGGGACAGGGAGTTCACACGGCTACACCTTC. Translating gives CASRGTGSSHGYTF.